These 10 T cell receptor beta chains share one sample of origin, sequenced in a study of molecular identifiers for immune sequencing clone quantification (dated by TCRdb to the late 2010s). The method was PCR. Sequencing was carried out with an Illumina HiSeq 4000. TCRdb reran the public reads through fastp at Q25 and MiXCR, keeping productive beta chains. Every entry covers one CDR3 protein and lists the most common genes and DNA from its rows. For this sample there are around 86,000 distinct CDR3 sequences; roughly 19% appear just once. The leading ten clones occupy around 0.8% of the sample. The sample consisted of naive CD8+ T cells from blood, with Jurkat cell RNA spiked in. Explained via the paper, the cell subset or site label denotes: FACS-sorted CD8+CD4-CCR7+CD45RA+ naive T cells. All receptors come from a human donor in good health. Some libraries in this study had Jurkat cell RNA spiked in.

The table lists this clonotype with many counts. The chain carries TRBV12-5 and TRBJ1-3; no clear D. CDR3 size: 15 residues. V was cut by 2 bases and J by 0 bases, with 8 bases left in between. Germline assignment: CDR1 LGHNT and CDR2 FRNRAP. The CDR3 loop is CASGLLRNSGNTIYF. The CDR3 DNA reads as TGTGCTAGTGGTTTGCTGAGGAACTCTGGAAACACCATATATTTT.

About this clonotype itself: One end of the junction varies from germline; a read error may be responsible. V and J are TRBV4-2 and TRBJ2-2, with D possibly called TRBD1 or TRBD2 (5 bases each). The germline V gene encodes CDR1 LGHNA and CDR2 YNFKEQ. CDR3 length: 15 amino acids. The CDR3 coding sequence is TGTGCCAGCAGCCCCGCCAACAGCCTCCCTGGGGGGCTGTTTTTT. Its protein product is CASSPANSLPGGLFF.

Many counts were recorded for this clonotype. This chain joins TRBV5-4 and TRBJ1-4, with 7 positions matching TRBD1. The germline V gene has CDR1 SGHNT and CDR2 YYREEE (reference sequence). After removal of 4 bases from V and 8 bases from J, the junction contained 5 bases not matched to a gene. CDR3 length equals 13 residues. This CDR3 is CASSGDSEEKLFF. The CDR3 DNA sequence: TGTGCCAGCAGCGGGGACAGCGAGGAAAAACTGTTTTTT.

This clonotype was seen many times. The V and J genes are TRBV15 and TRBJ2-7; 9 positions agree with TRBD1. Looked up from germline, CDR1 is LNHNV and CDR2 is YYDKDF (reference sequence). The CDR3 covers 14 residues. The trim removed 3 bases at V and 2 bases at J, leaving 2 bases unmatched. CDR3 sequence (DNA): TGTGCCACCAGCAGGGGGGACAGGGCCTACGAGCAGTACTTC. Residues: CATSRGDRAYEQYF.

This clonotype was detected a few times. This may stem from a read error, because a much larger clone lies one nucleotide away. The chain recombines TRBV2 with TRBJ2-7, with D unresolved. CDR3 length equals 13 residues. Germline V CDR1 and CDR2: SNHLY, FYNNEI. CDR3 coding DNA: TGTGCCAGCAGTGTTACAGCCGCCTACGAGCCGTACTTC. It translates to CASSVTAAYEPYF.

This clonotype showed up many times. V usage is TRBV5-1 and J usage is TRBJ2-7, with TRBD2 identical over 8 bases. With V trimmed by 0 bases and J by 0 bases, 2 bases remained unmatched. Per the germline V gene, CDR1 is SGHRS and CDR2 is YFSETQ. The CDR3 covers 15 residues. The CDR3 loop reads CASSLGSGASYEQYF. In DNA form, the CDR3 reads TGCGCCAGCAGCTTGGGTAGCGGGGCCTCCTACGAGCAGTACTTC.

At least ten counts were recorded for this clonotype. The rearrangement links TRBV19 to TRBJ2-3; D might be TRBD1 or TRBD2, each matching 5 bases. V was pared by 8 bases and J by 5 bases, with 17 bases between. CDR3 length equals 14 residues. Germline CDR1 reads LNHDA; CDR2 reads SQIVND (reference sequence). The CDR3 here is CASDTGGLGDTQYF. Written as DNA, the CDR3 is TGTGCCAGTGACACAGGCGGACTCGGAGATACGCAGTATTTT.

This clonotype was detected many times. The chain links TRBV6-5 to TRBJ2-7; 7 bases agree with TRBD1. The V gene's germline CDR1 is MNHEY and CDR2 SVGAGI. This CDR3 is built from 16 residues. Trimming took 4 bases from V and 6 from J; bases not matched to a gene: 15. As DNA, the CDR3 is TGTGCCAGCAGTTCCCCGGTACAGGGGAAGGGGCTCGAGCAGTACTTC. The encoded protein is CASSSPVQGKGLEQYF.

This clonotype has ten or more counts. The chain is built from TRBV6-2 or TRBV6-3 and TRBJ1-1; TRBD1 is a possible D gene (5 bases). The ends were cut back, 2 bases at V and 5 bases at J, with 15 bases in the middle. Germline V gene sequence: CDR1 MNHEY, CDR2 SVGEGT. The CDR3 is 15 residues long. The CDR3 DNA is TGTGCCAGCAGTTACGGGGCCCCGGTGGGAACTGAAGCTTTCTTT. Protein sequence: CASSYGAPVGTEAFF.

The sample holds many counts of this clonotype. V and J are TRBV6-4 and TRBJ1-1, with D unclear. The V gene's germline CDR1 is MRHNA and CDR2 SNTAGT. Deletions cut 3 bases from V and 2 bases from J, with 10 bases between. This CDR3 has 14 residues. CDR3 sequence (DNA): TGTGCCAGCAGTGAAACCCCAACCAACACTGAAGCTTTCTTT. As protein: CASSETPTNTEAFF.